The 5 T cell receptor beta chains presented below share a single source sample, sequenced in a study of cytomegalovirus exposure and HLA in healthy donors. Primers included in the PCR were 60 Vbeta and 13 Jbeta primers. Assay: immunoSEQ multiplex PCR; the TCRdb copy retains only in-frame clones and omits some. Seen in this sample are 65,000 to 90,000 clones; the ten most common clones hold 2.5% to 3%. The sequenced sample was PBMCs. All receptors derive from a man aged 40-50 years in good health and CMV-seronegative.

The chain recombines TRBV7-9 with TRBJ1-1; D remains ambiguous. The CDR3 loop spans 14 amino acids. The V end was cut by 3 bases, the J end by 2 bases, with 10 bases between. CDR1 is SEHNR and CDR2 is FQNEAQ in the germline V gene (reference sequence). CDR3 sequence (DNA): TGTGCCAGCAGCTTCATTACAGCAAACACTGAAGCTTTCTTT. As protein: CASSFITANTEAFF.

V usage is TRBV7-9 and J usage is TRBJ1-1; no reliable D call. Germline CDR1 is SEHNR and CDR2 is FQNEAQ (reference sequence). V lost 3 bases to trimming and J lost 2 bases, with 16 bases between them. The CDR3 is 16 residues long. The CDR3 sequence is CASSFKFAQSNTEAFF. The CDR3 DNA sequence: TGTGCCAGCAGCTTCAAATTCGCCCAGTCCAACACTGAAGCTTTCTTT. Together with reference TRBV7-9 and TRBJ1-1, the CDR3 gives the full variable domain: DTGVSQNPRHKITKRGQNVTFRCDPISEHNRLYWYRQTLGQGPEFLTYFQNEAQLEKSRLLSDRFSAERPKGSFSTLEIQRTEQGDSAMYLCASSFKFAQSNTEAFFGQGTRLTVV.

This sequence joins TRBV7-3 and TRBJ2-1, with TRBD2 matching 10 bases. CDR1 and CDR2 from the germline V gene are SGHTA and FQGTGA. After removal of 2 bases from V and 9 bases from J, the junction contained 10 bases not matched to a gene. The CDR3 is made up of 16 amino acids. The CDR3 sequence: CASSLLGTSDRGEQFF. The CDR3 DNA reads TGTGCCAGCAGCTTACTTGGGACTAGCGATCGGGGTGAGCAGTTCTTC.

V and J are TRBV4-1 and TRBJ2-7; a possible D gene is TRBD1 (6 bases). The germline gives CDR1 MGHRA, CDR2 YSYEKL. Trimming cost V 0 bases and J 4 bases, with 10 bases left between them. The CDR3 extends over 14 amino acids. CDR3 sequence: CASSQDVGAYEQYF. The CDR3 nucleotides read TGCGCCAGCAGCCAAGATGTGGGGGCGTACGAGCAGTACTTC.

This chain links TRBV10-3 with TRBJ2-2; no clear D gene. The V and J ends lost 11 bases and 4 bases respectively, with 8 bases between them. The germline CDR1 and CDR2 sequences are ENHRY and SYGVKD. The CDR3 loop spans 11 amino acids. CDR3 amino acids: CAGQTTGELFF. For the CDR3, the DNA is TGTGCCGGGCAGACCACCGGGGAGCTGTTTTTT.